The sequence of this T cell receptor (beta chain) was determined in a study of Ad26.COV2.S vaccination and SARS-CoV-2 variants. About the study: The donor belonged to the COV1001 Ad26.COV2.S trial arm. Recipients of Ad26.COV2.S got it intramuscularly, once or twice 56 days apart.

The study's findings and limits: From the TCR breadth and depth analyses, total T cell responses may have been underestimated.

Regarding treatment: approximately 18 received Ad26.COV2.S at low or high dose, single or two shots; about 5 received placebo; per-sample allocation not given. The samples date from day 63 after the first vaccine or placebo injection. Spike of the Wuhan-strain SARS-CoV-2 was expressed by an Ad26 vector, which formed the vaccine. The method was immunoSEQ multiplex PCR; TCRdb's version includes in-frame clones alone and lacks a portion of them. The data contain approximately 450,000 clones, 90% of them seen just once; the ten biggest clones take up 10% to 15%. Points on this clone: Its antigen is undetermined.

Trimming at V came to 4 bases and at J to 4 bases, leaving 1 base not matched to a gene. Looked up from germline, CDR1 is SGHDN and CDR2 is FVKESK. There are 14 residues in the CDR3. The chain carries TRBV14 and TRBJ2-5; 12 bases line up with TRBD2. This clonotype was sampled from a person aged 18-60 years who received the Ad26.COV2.S COVID-19 vaccine or a placebo. This specimen consisted of peripheral blood, obtained in a trial of Ad26.COV2.S vaccine versus placebo. This CDR3 is CASSRTSGIETQYF. CDR3 DNA sequence: TGTGCCAGCAGCCGGACTAGCGGGATAGAGACCCAGTACTTC. The full variable domain, rest sourced from reference TRBV14 and TRBJ2-5, is EAGVTQFPSHSVIEKGQTVTLRCDPISGHDNLYWYRRVMGKEIKFLLHFVKESKQDESGMPNNRFLAERTGGTYSTLKVQPAELEDSGVYFCASSRTSGIETQYFGPGTRLLVL.